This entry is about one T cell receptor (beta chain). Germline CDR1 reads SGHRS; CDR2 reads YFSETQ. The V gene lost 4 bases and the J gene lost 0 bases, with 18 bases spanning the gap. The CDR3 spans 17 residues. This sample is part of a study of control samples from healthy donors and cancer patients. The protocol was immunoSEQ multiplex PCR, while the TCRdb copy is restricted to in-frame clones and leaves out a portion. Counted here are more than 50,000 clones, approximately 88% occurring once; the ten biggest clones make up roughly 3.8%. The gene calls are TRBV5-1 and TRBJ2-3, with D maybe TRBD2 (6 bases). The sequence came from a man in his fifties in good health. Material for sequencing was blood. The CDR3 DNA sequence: TGCGCCAGCAGCCAAAAATCCCTAGCGCTTAGCACAGATACGCAGTATTTT. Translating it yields CASSQKSLALSTDTQYF.